Presented here are 25 T cell receptor beta chains from one specimen sequenced in a study of monozygotic twins with inflammatory bowel disease. Reprocessing the 5' RACE reads, TCRdb reports a single entry for every CDR3 protein and omits DNA. This table holds about 160,000 distinct CDR3 sequences. Sequencing input: blood. The source is a human donor with ulcerative colitis or Crohn's disease, or a healthy co-twin of an affected twin (not recorded which).

V is TRBV6-5 and J is TRBJ2-5; TCRdb lists TRBD1, though no DNA is available to test this call. CDR1 and CDR2 (germline): MNHEY, SVGAGI. This CDR3 comprises 15 residues. The CDR3 reads CASSYVRGDQETQYF.

The chain links TRBV9 to TRBJ2-5; TCRdb proposes TRBD1, but this gene call is untestable without DNA. The CDR3 covers 15 residues. CDR1 is SGDLS and CDR2 is YYNGEE in the germline V gene. The CDR3 spells CASSVGTGLQETQYF.

The chain carries TRBV9 and TRBJ2-1; the TRBD1 assignment by TCRdb is unverifiable without DNA. This CDR3 has 12 amino acids. Germline V gives CDR1 SGDLS, CDR2 YYNGEE. The CDR3 protein is CASSYDRNEQFF. Complete variable domain (other parts from reference TRBV9 and TRBJ2-1): DSGVTQTPKHLITATGQRVTLRCSPRSGDLSVYWYQQSLDQGLQFLIQYYNGEERAKGNILERFSAQQFPDLHSELNLSSLELGDSALYFCASSYDRNEQFFGPGTRLTVL.

This chain uses TRBV29-1 with TRBJ1-1; lacking DNA, the TRBD1 call made by TCRdb goes unchecked. CDR1 is SQVTM, CDR2 ANQGSEA, per germline. This CDR3 comprises 13 residues. The CDR3 sequence: CSTKTSGGEVAFF.

The CDR3 sequence: CASSLGTSFDNEQFF. The chain recombines TRBV12-3 or TRBV12-4 with TRBJ2-1; lacking DNA, the TRBD2 call made by TCRdb goes unchecked. The CDR3 totals 15 residues.

This chain links TRBV9 with TRBJ2-1; TCRdb's D call of TRBD2 is untestable without DNA. Germline CDR1 SGDLS, CDR2 YYNGEE. This CDR3 is 16 amino acids long. The CDR3: CASSIAQSGGYNEQFF.

This chain joins TRBV5-4 and TRBJ2-3. In germline, CDR1 is SGHNT, CDR2 YYREEE (reference sequence). The CDR3 has 17 residues. CDR3 protein: CASSLAQQIRATDTQYF.

The chain is built from TRBV5-5 and TRBJ2-3; the TRBD2 assignment by TCRdb is unverifiable without DNA. The CDR3 runs to 14 residues. Looked up from germline, CDR1 is SGHKS and CDR2 is YYEKEE (reference sequence). Here the CDR3 reads CASSLVVGIDTQYF.

V is TRBV29-1 and J is TRBJ2-7; the D gene TCRdb calls, TRBD2, cannot be checked with no DNA. Germline V gives CDR1 SQVTM, CDR2 ANQGSEA. There are 13 residues in the CDR3. CDR3 in amino acids: CSASGGEEYEQYF.

The chain couples TRBV11-2 to TRBJ1-3. The CDR3 has 16 amino acids. Germline V gene lookup returns CDR1 SGHAT and CDR2 FQNNGV. This CDR3 is CASSPSRGSSGNTIYF.

The chain is built from TRBV3-1 and TRBJ2-1. Germline V gene data show CDR1 as LGHDT and CDR2 as YNNKEL (reference sequence). The CDR3 has 15 amino acids. CDR3 amino acids: CASSSSRESYNEQFF.

The gene calls are TRBV7-3 and TRBJ2-1. Germline V gene sequence: CDR1 SGHTA, CDR2 FQGTGA. CDR3 length: 15 residues. The CDR3 loop is CASSLMVGALNEQFF.

The V call is TRBV7-9, the J call TRBJ1-5; TCRdb names TRBD1, which stays unverified in the absence of DNA. Germline CDR1 SEHNR, CDR2 FQNEAQ (reference sequence). The CDR3 is 17 residues long. CDR3 loop: CASSLGQGGLSNQPQHF.

The chain employs TRBV5-1 and TRBJ2-3; TCRdb's D call of TRBD1 is untestable without DNA. Germline V gene data show CDR1 as SGHRS and CDR2 as YFSETQ. CDR3 length equals 13 residues. CDR3 residues: CASSLRGGDTQYF.

The chain links TRBV5-1 to TRBJ2-2. Germline V CDR1 and CDR2: SGHRS, YFSETQ. The CDR3 spans 15 residues. The CDR3 protein is CASSPQPTNTGELFF.

The genes are TRBV6-6 and TRBJ2-1. Germline V gene data show CDR1 as MNHNY and CDR2 as SVGAGI (reference sequence). The CDR3 is made up of 13 amino acids. The CDR3 loop is CASSLDRNNEQFF.

The genes are TRBV6-1 and TRBJ1-1; no DNA is available, so the TRBD1 call from TCRdb remains unchecked. The CDR3 sequence is 15 residues long. Per the germline V gene, CDR1 is MNHNS and CDR2 is SASEGT. The CDR3 is CASSPTGREVTEAFF.

The rearrangement uses TRBV19 and TRBJ1-6; TCRdb indicates TRBD1, and absent DNA this call remains unverified. Germline CDR1 reads LNHDA; CDR2 reads SQIVND (reference sequence). This CDR3 region has 14 residues. The CDR3 here is CASTTTGWNSPLHF.

The rearrangement joins TRBV5-1 to TRBJ2-1; TCRdb gives TRBD1 as the D gene, but with no DNA this cannot be confirmed. The CDR3 is made up of 14 amino acids. Germline lookup yields CDR1 SGHRS and CDR2 YFSETQ. The CDR3 spells CASSWTLTGNEQFF.

This chain connects TRBV5-5 to TRBJ2-5; as DNA is missing, the TRBD2 call by TCRdb cannot be tested. This CDR3 spans 14 amino acids. Per the germline V gene, CDR1 is SGHKS and CDR2 is YYEKEE (reference sequence). CDR3 loop: CASSQGTAQETQYF.

This chain uses TRBV4-3 with TRBJ1-5; TCRdb calls TRBD1, which cannot be checked without DNA. CDR3 length: 15 residues. Germline CDR1 is LGHNA and CDR2 is YSLEER. This CDR3 reads CASSQDRGLNQPQHF.

This CDR3 reads CASSFRGGGEQFF. The rearrangement uses TRBV11-3 and TRBJ2-1; no DNA is available, so the TRBD1 call from TCRdb remains unchecked. CDR1 and CDR2 (germline): SGHNT, YENEEA. CDR3 length: 13 amino acids.

The chain combines TRBV20-1 with TRBJ2-5. Germline-derived CDR1 and CDR2 are DFQATT and SNEGSKA (reference sequence). CDR3 size: 15 residues. CDR3 residues: CSARDRTSAEETQYF.

The CDR3 sequence: CASRRRGAPYGYTF. This chain uses TRBV6-1 with TRBJ1-2; the TCRdb call, TRBD1, lacks DNA for checking. The CDR3 runs 14 residues. Germline V gives CDR1 MNHNS, CDR2 SASEGT.

This chain's CDR3 is CASSLDRVNTEAFF. V usage is TRBV5-1 and J usage is TRBJ1-1. This CDR3 is built from 14 residues. Germline CDR1 reads SGHRS; CDR2 reads YFSETQ. The entire variable domain, with the rest obtained from reference TRBV5-1 and TRBJ1-1, is as follows: KAGVTQTPRYLIKTRGQQVTLSCSPISGHRSVSWYQQTPGQGLQFLFEYFSETQRNKGNFPGRFSGRQFSNSRSEMNVSTLELGDSALYLCASSLDRVNTEAFFGQGTRLTVV.